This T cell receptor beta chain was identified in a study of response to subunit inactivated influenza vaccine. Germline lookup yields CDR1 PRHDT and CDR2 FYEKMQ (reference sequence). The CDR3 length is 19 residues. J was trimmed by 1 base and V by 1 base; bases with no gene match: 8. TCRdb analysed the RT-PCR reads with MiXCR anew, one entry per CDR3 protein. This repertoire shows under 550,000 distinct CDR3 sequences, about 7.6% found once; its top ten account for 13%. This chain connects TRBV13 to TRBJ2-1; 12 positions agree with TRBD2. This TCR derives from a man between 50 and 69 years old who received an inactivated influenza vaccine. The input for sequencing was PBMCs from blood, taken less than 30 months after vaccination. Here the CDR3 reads CASSLVASGRGRSYNEQFF. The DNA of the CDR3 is TGTGCCAGCAGCTTAGTGGCTAGCGGGAGGGGGAGGTCCTACAATGAGCAGTTCTTC.